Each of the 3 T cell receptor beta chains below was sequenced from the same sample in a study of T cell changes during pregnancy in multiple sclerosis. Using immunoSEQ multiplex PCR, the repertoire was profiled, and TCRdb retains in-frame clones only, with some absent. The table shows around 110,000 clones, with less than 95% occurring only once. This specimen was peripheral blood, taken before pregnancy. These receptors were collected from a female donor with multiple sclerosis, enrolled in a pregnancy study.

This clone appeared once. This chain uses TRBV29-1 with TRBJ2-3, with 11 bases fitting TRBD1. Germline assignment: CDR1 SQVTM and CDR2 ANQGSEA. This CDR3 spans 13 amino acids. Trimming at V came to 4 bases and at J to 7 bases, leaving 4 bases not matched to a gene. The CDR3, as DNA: TGCAGCGTTGGGACAGGGGGCCGAAATACGCAGTATTTT. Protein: CSVGTGGRNTQYF.

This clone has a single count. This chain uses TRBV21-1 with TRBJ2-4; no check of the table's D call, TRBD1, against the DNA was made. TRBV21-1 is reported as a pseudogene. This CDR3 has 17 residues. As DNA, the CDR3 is TGTGCCAGCACCCTAAGGGGGACAGGGGGCTTTCGGAACATTCAGTACTTC. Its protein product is CASTLRGTGGFRNIQYF.

The CDR3 sequence is CAWSVGGTVGEQYF. The CDR3 DNA reads TGTGCCTGGAGTGTAGGAGGTACCGTGGGCGAGCAGTACTTC. This chain links TRBV30 with TRBJ2-7, with TRBD2 as a possible D gene (5 bases). Germline V gene data show CDR1 as GTSNPN and CDR2 as SVGIG (reference sequence). V gave up 0 bases and J gave up 6 bases, with 15 bases separating them. The CDR3 consists of 14 residues.